These 7 T cell receptor beta chains were sequenced from one sample in a study of molecular identifiers for immune sequencing clone quantification. MiXCR, applied by TCRdb to the PCR reads, yields one record per CDR3 protein. This table has over 600,000 distinct CDR3 sequences, around 20% appearing once. The sequencing input was naive CD8+ T cells from blood, with Jurkat cell RNA spiked in. Subset denoted: FACS-sorted CD8+CD4-CCR7+CD45RA+ naive T cells. Receptors were obtained from a human donor in good health. Some libraries in this study had Jurkat cell RNA spiked in.

This clonotype showed up many times. In nucleotides, the CDR3 is TGTGCCACCAGTGATTTGGCAAGTTCAGATACGCAGTATTTT. This codes for CATSDLASSDTQYF. The V and J genes are TRBV24-1 and TRBJ2-3; D call uncertain. V was pared by 0 bases and J by 4 bases, with 7 bases between. The CDR3 loop spans 14 amino acids. CDR1 is KGHDR and CDR2 is SFDVKD in the germline V gene.

This clonotype came up many times. The chain is built from TRBV6-2 or TRBV6-3 and TRBJ1-1, with D unresolved. Germline V gives CDR1 MNHEY, CDR2 SVGEGT. V lost 2 bases and J 5 bases, leaving 15 bases between the germline ends. The CDR3 sequence is 15 residues long. The CDR3 DNA follows: TGTGCCAGCAGTTACGGCTGGTCTTCCGGAACTGAAGCTTTCTTT. It codes for CASSYGWSSGTEAFF.

This clonotype was counted at least ten times. The chain carries TRBV6-5 and TRBJ2-1; 9 bases are a match to TRBD2. J lost 5 bases, V lost 1 base, and 3 bases had no gene match. The length of the CDR3 is 15 residues. Germline loops: CDR1 MNHEY, CDR2 SVGAGI. The chain's CDR3 is CASSYFSGGDNEQFF. The DNA for the CDR3 is TGTGCCAGCAGTTACTTTAGCGGGGGCGACAATGAGCAGTTCTTC.

This clonotype was detected only a few times. The rearrangement links TRBV27 to TRBJ2-7; D might be TRBD1 (6 bases). V shed 8 bases and J shed 5 bases, with 22 bases lying between them. Looked up from germline, CDR1 is MNHEY and CDR2 is SMNVEV (reference sequence). CDR3 length equals 15 residues. The CDR3 reads CASHQSLGQFDEQYF. The CDR3 DNA sequence: TGTGCCAGCCATCAGAGTCTCGGACAGTTTGACGAGCAGTACTTC.

This clonotype was seen more than once but under ten times. The chain is built from TRBV4-1 and TRBJ2-1; TRBD1 matches at 9 bases. V lost 3 bases, J lost 4 bases, and 7 bases stayed unmatched. There are 16 residues in the CDR3. CDR1 MGHRA and CDR2 YSYEKL come from the germline V gene. The CDR3 DNA reads as TGCGCCAGCAGCCATCCGACAGGGGGGCGATACAATGAGCAGTTCTTC. Translating gives CASSHPTGGRYNEQFF.

The V call is TRBV6-5, the J call TRBJ2-7, with D perhaps TRBD1 (6 bases). Per the germline V gene, CDR1 is MNHEY and CDR2 is SVGAGI. Trimming took off 5 bases at V and 7 bases at J, with 18 bases between the two ends. This CDR3 is 14 amino acids long. This CDR3 reads CASSPNTGHWEQYF. In DNA, the CDR3 is TGTGCCAGCAGTCCTAACACAGGGCACTGGGAGCAGTACTTC.

This clonotype was seen at least ten times. The J gene is TRBJ2-2, the V gene TRBV6-5; tentative D call: TRBD2 (5 bases). The CDR3 sequence is 13 residues long. CDR1 MNHEY and CDR2 SVGAGI come from the germline V gene. V lost 7 bases, J lost 6 bases, and 12 bases lay in between. The CDR3 coding sequence is TGTGCCAGCACCACGGAGGCCCCCGGGGAGCTGTTTTTT. Translated, it gives CASTTEAPGELFF.